This T cell receptor beta chain was sequenced for a study of shared clonotypes between healthy human individuals. PCR replicates from unsorted PBMC used approximately 300 ng DNA, and this amount was tens of thousands of T cell genomes. The protocol was immunoSEQ multiplex PCR, while the TCRdb copy is restricted to in-frame clones and leaves out a portion. This sample has about half a million clones, with approximately 82% found just once. The receptor was derived from a woman in her thirties or forties in good health. Some clones in this sample may be carry-over from other donors' samples. Sequences were obtained from PBMCs.

The CDR3 loop reads CASSLTRGGDYAEAFF. CDR3 bases: TGTGCCAGCAGCCTAACACGGGGTGGGGATTACGCTGAAGCTTTCTTT. The J gene is TRBJ1-1, the V gene TRBV7-9; D is uncertain. Trimming left V 5 bases short and J 6 bases short, with 22 bases between. The CDR3 has 16 amino acids. Germline lookup yields CDR1 SEHNR and CDR2 FQNEAQ (reference sequence).